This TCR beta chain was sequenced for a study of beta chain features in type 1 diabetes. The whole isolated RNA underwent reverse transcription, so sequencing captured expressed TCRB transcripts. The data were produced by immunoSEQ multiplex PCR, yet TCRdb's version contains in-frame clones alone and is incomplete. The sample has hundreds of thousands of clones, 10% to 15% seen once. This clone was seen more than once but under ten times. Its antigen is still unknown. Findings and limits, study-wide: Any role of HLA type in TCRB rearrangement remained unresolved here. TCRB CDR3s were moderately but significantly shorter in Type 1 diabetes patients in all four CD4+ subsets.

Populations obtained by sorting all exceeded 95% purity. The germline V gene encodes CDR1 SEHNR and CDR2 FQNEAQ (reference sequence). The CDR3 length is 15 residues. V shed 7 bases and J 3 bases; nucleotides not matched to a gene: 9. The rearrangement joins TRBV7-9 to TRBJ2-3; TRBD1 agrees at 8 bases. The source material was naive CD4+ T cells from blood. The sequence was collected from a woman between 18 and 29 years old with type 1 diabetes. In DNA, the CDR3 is TGTGCCAGCATGTTTTGGACAGGGTGGACAGATACGCAGTATTTT. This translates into CASMFWTGWTDTQYF.